The 19 T cell receptor beta chains below all came from one sample that was sequenced in a study of blood T cell repertoires in COVID-19. The protocol was immunoSEQ multiplex PCR, while the TCRdb copy is restricted to in-frame clones and leaves out a portion. Of approximately 490,000 clones in the sample, roughly nine tenths are singletons; the top ten hold about 0.75%. Sequencing was done on a sample of PBMCs or T cells enriched from blood (not recorded which). These receptor sequences come from a woman aged 18-29 years who had recovered from COVID-19.

This clone appeared once. V usage is TRBV7-9 and J usage is TRBJ1-2; tentatively, D is TRBD1 (6 bases). The CDR3 runs to 15 residues. Trimming cost V 5 bases and J 0 bases, with 13 bases left between them. Per the germline V gene, CDR1 is SEHNR and CDR2 is FQNEAQ (reference sequence). DNA of the CDR3: TGTGCCAGCAGCCCACAGGGCAAAGCTAACTATGGCTACACCTTC. It codes for CASSPQGKANYGYTF.

V gene TRBV7-3 combines with J gene TRBJ2-1; 8 bases fit TRBD2. CDR1 and CDR2 (germline): SGHTA, FQGTGA. This CDR3 region has 14 residues. The V and J ends lost 3 bases and 6 bases, in that order; junction bases with no gene match: 4. In DNA, the CDR3 is TGTGCCAGCAGCTTTCAGCGGGGGACCAATGAGCAGTTCTTC. It specifies CASSFQRGTNEQFF.

The chain is built from TRBV28 and TRBJ1-4; a possible D gene is TRBD1 (6 bases). The CDR3 spans 12 residues. V shed 4 bases and J shed 6 bases, with 6 bases lying between them. Germline V gene data show CDR1 as MDHEN and CDR2 as SYDVKM. CDR3 loop: CASSSGDEKLFF. DNA for the CDR3: TGTGCCAGCAGTTCAGGGGATGAAAAACTGTTTTTT. Full variable domain (outside the CDR3, taken from reference TRBV28 and TRBJ1-4): DVKVTQSSRYLVKRTGEKVFLECVQDMDHENMFWYRQDPGLGLRLIYFSYDVKMKEKGDIPEGYSVSREKKERFSLILESASTNQTSMYLCASSSGDEKLFFGSGTQLSVL.

The chain has TRBV5-6 and TRBJ1-3; D gene unclear. With 10 bases removed from V and 1 base from J, the gap between germline ends came to 15 bases. The CDR3 totals 14 residues. CDR1 and CDR2 from the germline V gene are SGHDT and YYEEEE. This CDR3 reads CAALRTGSGNTIYF. The CDR3 region has the DNA TGTGCCGCCCTACGGACGGGATCTGGAAACACCATATATTTT.

This clone was picked up one time. At one end, the junction sequence differs from germline, possibly due to a read error. The rearrangement links TRBV11-2 to TRBJ1-2; D remains unclear. The CDR3 is 12 residues long. Germline V gene data show CDR1 as SGHAT and CDR2 as FQNNGV. This CDR3 is CAGSLGNYGYTF. DNA for the CDR3: TGTGCCGGCAGCTTGGGCAACTATGGCTACACCTTC. Full variable domain (rest looked up from reference TRBV11-2 and TRBJ1-2): EAGVAQSPRYKIIEKRQSVAFWCNPISGHATLYWYQQILGQGPKLLIQFQNNGVVDDSQLPKDRFSAERLKGVDSTLKIQPAKLEDSAVYLCAGSLGNYGYTFGSGTRLTVV.

This chain connects TRBV21-1 to TRBJ1-2; the tabulated D call, TRBD1, remains unverified against the DNA. TRBV21-1 represents a pseudogene. CDR3 length equals 14 residues. CDR3 protein: CASSNEQGAHGYTF. The CDR3 DNA follows: TGTGCCAGCAGCAATGAGCAGGGGGCACACGGCTACACCTTC.

The chain has TRBV5-8 and TRBJ2-7; 7 bases map to TRBD2. Germline V gene lookup returns CDR1 SGHTS and CDR2 YDEGEE. The CDR3 consists of 14 residues. The ends lost 0 bases at V and 4 bases at J; junction bases unmatched: 4. CDR3 bases: TGTGCCAGCAGCTTGGCTGTGGGAGGGTACGAGCAGTACTTC. This encodes CASSLAVGGYEQYF.

This clone was picked up one time. The chain carries TRBV2 and TRBJ2-1; weak D call: TRBD2 (6 bases). This CDR3 region has 15 residues. Germline V CDR1 and CDR2: SNHLY, FYNNEI. Trimming left V 4 bases short and J 2 bases short, with 12 bases between. This chain's CDR3 is CASSGQSGPYNEQFF. The CDR3 coding sequence is TGTGCCAGCAGTGGACAGAGCGGGCCCTACAATGAGCAGTTCTTC. Variable domain in full (rest from reference TRBV2 and TRBJ2-1): EPEVTQTPSHQVTQMGQEVILRCVPISNHLYFYWYRQILGQKVEFLVSFYNNEISEKSEIFDDQFSVERPDGSNFTLKIRSTKLEDSAMYFCASSGQSGPYNEQFFGPGTRLTVL.

The chain has TRBV3-1 (or the pseudogene TRBV3-2) and TRBJ2-1; 7 nucleotides agree with TRBD2. The germline V gene encodes CDR1 LGHDT and CDR2 YNNKEL (reference sequence). The junction had 1 base not matched to a gene; V was cut back by 3 bases and J by 8 bases. The CDR3 is 12 amino acids. CDR3 DNA: TGTGCCAGCAGCCATCGGGGGGATGAGCAGTTCTTC. It encodes CASSHRGDEQFF.

This rearrangement joins TRBV19 to TRBJ1-5; TRBD1 agrees at 7 bases. The germline CDR1 and CDR2 sequences are LNHDA and SQIVND (reference sequence). J was trimmed by 0 bases and V by 5 bases; bases with no gene match: 16. The CDR3 has 19 residues. This chain's CDR3 is CASSSSATGPDYSNQPQHF. The CDR3 DNA reads TGTGCCAGTAGTTCGAGCGCGACAGGGCCCGATTATAGCAATCAGCCCCAGCATTTT.

The rearrangement joins TRBV19 to TRBJ1-3; TRBD1 agrees at 7 bases. CDR3 length: 14 residues. V trimming: 7 bases; J trimming: 4 bases; junction bases outside the gene matches: 7. Germline-derived CDR1 and CDR2 are LNHDA and SQIVND (reference sequence). CDR3 DNA: TGTGCCAGTACCGTGACAGGGTCCGGAAACACCATATATTTT. This gives the protein CASTVTGSGNTIYF.

The chain links TRBV12-3 or TRBV12-4 to TRBJ2-2, with D unclear. Trimming shortened V by 4 bases and J by 4 bases, and 7 bases separated the two germline ends. This CDR3 comprises 13 residues. DNA for the CDR3: TGTGCCAGCAGTTGGGCCTCCACCGGGGAGCTGTTTTTT. Amino acid sequence: CASSWASTGELFF.

The genes are TRBV4-1 and TRBJ2-1, with 7 bases lining up with TRBD1. Germline loops: CDR1 MGHRA, CDR2 YSYEKL. This CDR3 region has 16 residues. Unmatched junction bases numbered 10, after V lost 1 base and J lost 7 bases. The CDR3 loop is CASSQGYRGKGNEQFF. Written as DNA, the CDR3 is TGCGCCAGCAGCCAAGGGTACAGGGGCAAAGGAAATGAGCAGTTCTTC.

The chain is built from TRBV11-2 and TRBJ1-1, with D possibly being TRBD1 (5 bases). V was trimmed by 7 bases and J by 5 bases, leaving 17 bases between them. Germline V gene lookup returns CDR1 SGHAT and CDR2 FQNNGV. This CDR3 region has 14 residues. The CDR3 loop is CASTYEMGHTEAFF. CDR3 nucleotides: TGTGCCAGCACCTACGAGATGGGGCATACTGAAGCTTTCTTT.

The chain has TRBV5-1 and TRBJ2-7; 16 bases agree with TRBD2. Germline V lookup: CDR1 SGHRS, CDR2 YFSETQ. The CDR3 runs 15 residues. The ends lost 3 bases at V and 5 bases at J; junction bases unmatched: 2. The CDR3 DNA is TGCGCCAGCAGCTGGGGACTAGCGGGGGGGAACGAGCAGTACTTC. It yields the protein CASSWGLAGGNEQYF.

CDR3 amino acids: CAWSSGLAGGYEQYF. The DNA for the CDR3 is TGTGCCTGGAGTAGCGGACTAGCGGGGGGGTACGAGCAGTACTTC. V usage is TRBV30 and J usage is TRBJ2-7; 15 bases agree with TRBD2. The germline gives CDR1 GTSNPN, CDR2 SVGIG (reference sequence). The CDR3 extends over 15 amino acids. Trimming cost V 2 bases and J 4 bases; bases outside gene matches: 3.

This rearrangement joins TRBV20-1 to TRBJ1-2; D gene unclear. The germline V gene has CDR1 DFQATT and CDR2 SNEGSKA (reference sequence). The CDR3 has 15 amino acids. V dropped 3 bases and J dropped 5 bases, with 19 bases sitting between them. The CDR3 spells CSASIKSAGIYGYTF. The CDR3 DNA follows: TGCAGTGCTAGTATAAAATCGGCGGGGATATATGGCTACACCTTC.

Points on this clone: Other DNA sequences in the same sample also yield this CDR3. The chain carries TRBV12-3 or TRBV12-4 and TRBJ1-5, with D possibly being TRBD1 (6 bases). V was trimmed by 6 bases and J by 4 bases, leaving 10 bases between them. The CDR3 runs 13 residues. The CDR3 here is CASSPDRNQPQHF. CDR3 DNA sequence: TGTGCCAGCAGCCCGGACAGAAATCAGCCCCAGCATTTT.

The chain joins TRBV6-5 to TRBJ1-5, with D tentatively TRBD1 (5 bases). The CDR3 is 12 residues long. V shed 6 bases and J shed 6 bases, with 9 bases lying between them. The germline CDR1 and CDR2 sequences are MNHEY and SVGAGI. CDR3 nucleotide sequence: TGTGCCAGCAGACAGGTCACTCAGCCCCAGCATTTT. It yields the protein CASRQVTQPQHF.